This record concerns one T cell receptor beta chain sequence. Its antigen has not been determined. Per-base quality was not reported, and no clone a single base away is much larger than it. Every donor was a healthy Caucasian. The twin cohort consisted of three pairs of female monozygotic twins, all aged about 18 to 29 years. The RNA used for TCR libraries was isolated from peripheral blood mononuclear cells. Receptors were amplified or captured by 5' RACE. TCRdb lists the instrument as Illumina HiSeq 2000. A universal primer binding site was introduced by template switching, and a unique molecular identifier was present in the final cDNA, enabling accurate counting of TCR cDNA molecules. Specific primers in the conserved constant-segment region were used to synthesize first-strand cDNA for TCR alpha and beta chains. To control for contamination, every cDNA library was double barcoded, receiving both a SMART-Mk sample barcode and Illumina barcodes. TruSeq adapter sequences and Illumina sample barcodes were added in two successive PCR steps. The Illumina HiSeq platform was used with custom primers to sequence TCR alpha and beta cDNA libraries. The study's processing was this. Unique molecular identifiers were extracted from raw reads with MiGEC, and CDR3 positions were determined with MiXCR. Recombination models were inferred per individual with the repgenHMM and IGoR tools using an EM algorithm. The analysis of shared clonotypes was done with the tcR package in R, with sharing normalized by the product of cloneset sizes. Out-of-frame nonproductive sequences were analyzed to study raw recombination free of thymic and clonal selection effects. The public reads were quality trimmed at Q25 with fastp and then assembled into clones with MiXCR by TCRdb, keeping productive beta chains. Each CDR3 protein gets just one entry, which takes the most common genes and DNA from the rows behind it. TCRdb, not the original authors, processed these V and J calls. Here the sample has about 660,000 distinct CDR3 sequences; under 9% occur a single time. The ten top clones hold 0.98% of the sample.

The data were taken from a study of identical twins (dated by TCRdb to 2015 to 2016). With respect to the entire study: The study deep-sequenced TCR alpha and beta repertoires from monozygotic twins, unrelated adults of various ages and cord blood to test whether fetal clonotypes persist. To rule out contamination, replicate twin experiments were performed at different times with different library preparation protocols.

From V the trimming removes 5 bases and from J it removes 5 bases, while the gene matches leave 6 bases of the junction unaccounted for. Via the germline V gene, CDR1 is MDHEN and CDR2 SYDVKM. The CDR3 measures 14 amino acids from cysteine to phenylalanine. Only CDR3 DNA is held: 42 bases, read in frame from base 1. Findings and caveats that apply to the study as a whole: Abundant cord blood beta clonotypes had fewer insertions, young adult naive repertoires showed a similar but weaker trend, and memory repertoires showed no such trend. Invariant T cells such as MAIT and iNKT could partly confound zero-insertion analyses, though diverse VJ usage argued against this for most clonotypes. In monozygotic twins, out-of-frame TCR alpha sharing was systematically underestimated by recombination models, although the models agreed with sharing between unrelated individuals. Compared with coincidental sharing between unrelated individuals, out-of-frame TCR alpha sequences shared between twins showed an excess of sequences with low generation probability. Because the same donors could not be followed over many years, the conclusions relied on cross-sectional statistical analysis. A weaker excess of twin sharing was found in beta out-of-frame sequences because the signal-to-noise ratio was lowered by fewer shared sequences.

These same data were also listed under a study on yellow fever vaccine responses in identical twins. As the second paper documents: According to the authors, the vaccine-induced T cell response in identical twins seemed to be partly convergent and partly specific to each individual. The study precisely tracked vaccine-responding T cell clones in identical twins.

This sequence uses TRBV28 and TRBJ2-5, with 9 central nucleotides matching TRBD1. The source is a woman between 18 and 29 years old in good health. The sample comprised PBMCs. The DNA sequence is TGTGCCAGCAGTCCGTACAGGGGGCCGGAGACCCAGTACTTC. Its coded protein is CASSPYRGPETQYF. Outside the CDR3, residues come from the reference TRBV28 and TRBJ2-5 proteins, so the full variable domain is: DVKVTQSSRYLVKRTGEKVFLECVQDMDHENMFWYRQDPGLGLRLIYFSYDVKMKEKGDIPEGYSVSREKKERFSLILESASTNQTSMYLCASSPYRGPETQYFGPGTRLLVL.